This entry features one TCR beta chain sequence. Trimming removed 0 bases at V and 4 bases at J, with 13 bases between. The CDR3 is 15 residues long. CDR1 MGHRA and CDR2 YSYEKL come from the germline V gene. The record originates from a study of blood T cell repertoires in COVID-19. Turning to the study itself: The study drew acute and convalescent COVID-19 samples from the United States, Italy and Spain. Sources were T cells, B-cell-depleted T cells, or PBMCs; the material itself was cDNA or gDNA.

In the authors' workflow: Quantification of nucleated cells was approximated via reference gene primer amplification. The repertoire was sequenced with immunoSEQ multiplex PCR; TCRdb's copy has only in-frame clones and lacks some. The DNA was the basis for D and trimming; V, J and clone size are from that table. This sample carries 350,000 to 450,000 clones, roughly 85% of them seen once, and the ten largest clones take roughly 3.9%. This clonotype was obtained from a woman aged 18-29 years with acute or convalescent COVID-19. The specimen sequenced was peripheral blood. The chain uses TRBV4-1 and TRBJ2-7; perhaps TRBD2 as D (7 bases). The CDR3 region is CASSQEGGGSYEQYF. In nucleotides, the CDR3 is TGCGCCAGCAGCCAAGAAGGGGGGGGATCGTACGAGCAGTACTTC.